This T cell receptor (beta chain) was profiled in a study of early T cells in non-severe SARS-CoV-2 infection. In the study overall: Unsorted whole-blood RNA was sequenced in bulk, leaving chains unpaired.

Whole-study findings and limits: Using VDJdb, the matching emphasized anti-spike CD8 responses while missing private and CD4 specificities.

Individual cDNA molecules carried attached unique molecular identifiers. TCRdb re-analysed the 5' RACE reads in MiXCR, keeping a single row per CDR3 protein. The sample holds 56,000 or so distinct CDR3 sequences, roughly 16% seen once. A note on this clonotype: What it recognizes is unknown.

The CDR3 is 12 amino acids. The sequenced sample was whole blood, obtained at baseline. The receptor comes from an adult who was a healthcare worker with PCR-confirmed SARS-CoV-2 infection or an uninfected control (not recorded which). The chain combines TRBV1 with TRBJ1-1; the table assigns TRBD1, which was not confirmed against the DNA. TRBV1 is a recognized pseudogene. CDR3 nucleotides: TGCACCAGCAGCCGCCCCATGAGCAGGGCTTTCTTT. This encodes CTSSRPMSRAFF.